Here is one T cell receptor (beta chain) with its context. This record comes from a study of cytomegalovirus exposure and HLA in healthy donors. Sequencing used immunoSEQ multiplex PCR; TCRdb keeps in-frame clones, though not all of them. The data hold roughly 52,000 clones, with 93% observed a single time. Sequenced sample: PBMCs. The source is a woman under 30 in good health and CMV-seropositive.

CDR3 in amino acids: CASSLGGTGELNIQYF. CDR3 in DNA: TGTGCCAGCAGCTTAGGTGGGACAGGGGAACTAAACATTCAGTACTTC. The V call is TRBV7-2, the J call TRBJ2-4, with 10 nucleotides matching TRBD1. CDR1 is SGHTA, CDR2 FQGNSA, per germline. CDR3 length: 16 amino acids. J gave up 6 bases and V 1 base, and 6 bases lay outside the gene matches.